One sample yielded the 2 T cell receptor beta chains listed below, sequenced in a study of human T cells and chemical hapten exposure. MiXCR was run by TCRdb on the RACE reads, yielding one entry per CDR3 protein. This sample has 100,000 or so distinct CDR3 sequences, with roughly 10% found just once. Noted time point: patch test 1, 2 weeks after DPC sensitization. Treatment specified: therapeutic diphenylcyclopropenone sensitization with weekly scalp DPC. The specimen comprised whole blood, sampled in connection with sensitization to the hapten diphenylcyclopropenone (DPC). The receptors derive from a man aged 35 to 55 with alopecia areata. Some clones in this sample may be carry-over from other donors' samples.

This clonotype was counted only a few times. A junction boundary mismatches the germline segment, possibly from a read error. The chain uses TRBV7-6 and TRBJ2-3, with TRBD2 identical over 12 bases. Germline CDR1 SGHVS, CDR2 FNYEAQ. This CDR3 contains 17 residues. CDR3 sequence reads: CASSLAGGAPSTDTQYF. The CDR3 region has the DNA TGTGCCAGCAGCCTAGCGGGAGGGGCTCCTAGCACAGATACGCAGTATTTT.

The chain recombines TRBV12-3 or TRBV12-4 with TRBJ1-3; D is perhaps TRBD1 (6 bases). The CDR3 is 17 residues long. V lost 6 bases and J 4 bases, leaving 22 bases between the germline ends. DNA of the CDR3: TGTGCCAGCAGCCTTTCATCGATCACAGGGAGCGGAAACACCATATATTTT. Its protein is CASSLSSITGSGNTIYF.